This TCR beta chain was identified during a study of beta chain features in type 1 diabetes. Study-level points and caveats: Shortening of TCRB CDR3s, moderate but significant, appeared in all four CD4+ subsets of Type 1 diabetes patients.

As to this clone: Its target is not known.

Sequencing targeted expressed TCRB transcripts, as all isolated RNA had been reverse transcribed. This table comes from immunoSEQ multiplex PCR, and its TCRdb copy is limited to in-frame clones, with some not included. The sample yields approximately 730,000 clones, over 10% seen once. CDR3 size: 14 residues. V shed 4 bases and J shed 4 bases, with 15 bases lying between them. Germline CDR1 SGHRS, CDR2 YFSETQ. The sequencing input was naive CD4+ T cells from blood. The TCR comes from a man aged 18-30 years with type 1 diabetes. The chain combines TRBV5-1 with TRBJ2-7; tentatively, D is TRBD1 (6 bases). The DNA of the CDR3 is TGCGCCAGCAGCCAGTCAGGGGAACCGTACGAGCAGTACTTC. Its translation is CASSQSGEPYEQYF.